The source of this T cell receptor beta chain is a study of blood T cell repertoires in COVID-19. With 3 bases removed from V and 2 bases from J, the gap between germline ends came to 11 bases. CDR3 size: 14 residues. Germline lookup yields CDR1 KGHSH and CDR2 LQKENI. Repertoires were generated with immunoSEQ multiplex PCR, while TCRdb's copy carries only in-frame clones and drops some. The table lists some 150,000 clones, about 86% of them singletons. Sequences were obtained from peripheral blood. This chain connects TRBV18 to TRBJ2-7; possibly TRBD1 for D (6 bases). The source is a woman of 80 years or more with acute or convalescent COVID-19. The CDR3 DNA is TGTGCCAGCTCACCCGCAGGGGTTACCTACGAGCAGTACTTC. Translating gives CASSPAGVTYEQYF.